The sequence of this TCR beta chain was determined in a study of breast tumors, draining lymph nodes, adjacent tissues. Germline V CDR1 and CDR2: MNHNS, SASEGT. This CDR3 is 14 amino acids long. The germline V and J ends were trimmed by 4 bases and 0 bases, with 8 bases remaining between them. TCRdb reanalysed the multiplex PCR reads using MiXCR and keeps one entry per CDR3 protein. The sample lists approximately 200,000 distinct CDR3 sequences, 31% occurring once. This clonotype was recorded at least ten times. Its antigen is still unknown. Notes on the study in general: Luminal-like breast cancer showed significantly greater tumor-nontumor repertoire similarity than basal-like breast cancer did. Tumor repertoires ranked between lymph nodes and nontumor tissue in diversity, with V and J gene preferences. Data only fit, rather than demonstrated, lymph node origin of most tumor T cells.

Breast cancer patients provided tissue from their axillary draining lymph nodes. The chain links TRBV6-1 to TRBJ2-3; no definite D call. The sequencing input was axillary lymph node tissue. The receptor was isolated from a female donor with breast cancer. Some clones in this sample may be carry-over from other donors' samples. In DNA, the CDR3 is TGTGCCAGCAGTGGACTGGAGAGCACAGATACGCAGTATTTT. It translates to CASSGLESTDTQYF.